A single T cell receptor beta chain is shown here with its context. Its target is not known. This CDR3 comprises 13 residues. Per the germline V gene, CDR1 is KGHDR and CDR2 is SFDVKD. V shed 7 bases and J shed 6 bases, with 12 bases lying between them. Relying on iRepertoire HTBI primers and Arm-PCR of CDR3 regions, the team built TCR beta libraries. Each CDR3 protein gets one entry after TCRdb re-called the multiplex PCR reads with MiXCR. Seen here are roughly 410,000 distinct CDR3 sequences, 15% observed once, and the top ten hold about 8%. Indicated time point: newly diagnosed GD, antithyroid drugs for less than 3 months. The authors made the TCR library using RNA they extracted from PBMCs. This entry belongs to a study of regulatory T cells in long-lasting Graves disease. Study results and caveats: Those with persistent Graves' had less TCR diversity than newly diagnosed patients.

The same sample was also studied in work on T cells in Graves' hyperthyroidism and ophthalmopathy. As that study records: Patients aged 18 to 65 had newly diagnosed hyperthyroidism lasting under 2 months. HTBI primers were used for first-round RT-PCR of the TCR CDR3.

Sequenced here: peripheral blood mononuclear cells (PBMCs), sampled at new diagnosis, from a patient treated with antithyroid drugs. This TCR derives from a woman in her thirties or forties with Graves disease. The chain couples TRBV24-1 to TRBJ2-1, with D perhaps matching TRBD2 (5 bases). The CDR3 nucleotides read TGTGCCACCAGCACCCCGGGAATCAATGAGCAGTTCTTC. This encodes CATSTPGINEQFF.